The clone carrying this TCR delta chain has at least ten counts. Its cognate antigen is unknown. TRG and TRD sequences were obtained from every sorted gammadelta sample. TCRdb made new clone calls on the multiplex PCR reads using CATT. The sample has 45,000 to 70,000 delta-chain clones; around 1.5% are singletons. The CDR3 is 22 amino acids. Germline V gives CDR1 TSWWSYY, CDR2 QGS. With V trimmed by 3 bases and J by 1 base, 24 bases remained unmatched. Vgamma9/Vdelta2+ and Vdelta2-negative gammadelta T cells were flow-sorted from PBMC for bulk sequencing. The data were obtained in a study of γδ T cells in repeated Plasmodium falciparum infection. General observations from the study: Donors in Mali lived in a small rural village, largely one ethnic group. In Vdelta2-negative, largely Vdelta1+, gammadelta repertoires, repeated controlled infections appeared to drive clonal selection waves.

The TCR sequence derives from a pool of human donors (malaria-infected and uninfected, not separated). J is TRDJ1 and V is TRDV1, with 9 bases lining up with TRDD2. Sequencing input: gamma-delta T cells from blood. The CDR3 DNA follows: TGTGCTCTTGGGGACCCTACCTTCCTACTGGATATCGATACGGCATTCACCGATAAACTCATCTTT. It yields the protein CALGDPTFLLDIDTAFTDKLIF.